The 19 T cell receptor beta chains listed next were all sequenced from one sample in a study of blood T cell repertoires in COVID-19. Generated by immunoSEQ multiplex PCR, the TCRdb table keeps only in-frame clones and is missing some. The sample contains roughly 54,000 clones, approximately 90% of which appear only once. The sequencing sample was made of peripheral blood. The receptors here all came from a human donor in a cohort sampled during active COVID-19.

The chain joins TRBV3-1 (or the pseudogene TRBV3-2) to TRBJ2-4; D is uncertain. Trimming took 2 bases from V and 5 from J, leaving 10 bases between them. Germline lookup yields CDR1 LGHDT and CDR2 YNNKEL (reference sequence). CDR3 length: 14 amino acids. The CDR3 DNA reads TGTGCCAGCAGCCAACTAGGTTCCCAAAACATTCAGTACTTC. This encodes CASSQLGSQNIQYF.

V is TRBV27 and J is TRBJ2-1, with unresolved D. Trimming removed 2 bases at V and 4 bases at J, with 6 bases between. Germline CDR1 MNHEY, CDR2 SMNVEV (reference sequence). The CDR3 totals 13 residues. The CDR3 nucleotides are TGTGCCAGCAGTTTAAACGCGTACAATGAGCAGTTCTTC. This codes for CASSLNAYNEQFF.

This chain links TRBV19 with TRBJ2-2; 8 bases fit TRBD2. Trimming removed 6 bases from V and 7 bases from J; junction bases left unmatched: 10. Germline assignment: CDR1 LNHDA and CDR2 SQIVND (reference sequence). CDR3 length: 15 residues. The CDR3 DNA sequence: TGTGCCAGTAGAATGGGACTAGTTATTGGCGGGGAGCTGTTTTTT. Its translation: CASRMGLVIGGELFF.

J is TRBJ2-1 and V is TRBV5-1; D is undetermined. V gave up 0 bases and J gave up 7 bases, with 11 bases separating them. CDR1 is SGHRS and CDR2 is YFSETQ in the germline V gene. The CDR3 runs 14 residues. The CDR3 spells CASSLELRSNEQFF. The CDR3 DNA sequence: TGCGCCAGCAGCTTGGAGTTGCGGAGTAATGAGCAGTTCTTC.

J is TRBJ2-1 and V is TRBV23-1; TRBD2 matches 12 bases. Being an ORF, TRBV23-1 has a function that is uncertain. This CDR3 comprises 19 residues. V shed 0 bases, J shed 6 bases, and the junction held 12 bases outside the gene matches. The CDR3 protein is CASSQSVSSSGRAVNEQFF. CDR3 coding DNA: TGCGCCAGCAGTCAATCGGTATCGTCTAGCGGGAGGGCGGTCAATGAGCAGTTCTTC.

J is TRBJ1-5 and V is TRBV6-2 or TRBV6-3; D unresolved. This CDR3 contains 12 residues. Germline CDR1 is MNHEY and CDR2 is SVGEGT. Trimming removed 5 bases from V and 5 bases from J, with 7 bases in between. The CDR3 DNA sequence: TGTGCCAGCAGTCCCGGGGATCAGCCCCAGCATTTT. It yields the protein CASSPGDQPQHF.

Remarks on this clone: Relative to the germline gene, one junction end is altered; a read error may explain this. The rearrangement links TRBV3-1 (or the pseudogene TRBV3-2) to TRBJ1-2; 10 bases fit TRBD1. This CDR3 has 14 amino acids. The germline CDR1 and CDR2 sequences are LGHDT and YNNKEL (reference sequence). The chain's CDR3 is CAGSPDRGGFGYTF. CDR3 sequence (DNA): TGTGCCGGCAGCCCGGACAGGGGGGGGTTTGGCTACACCTTC.

This clone showed up just a few times. The V gene is TRBV20-1, the J gene TRBJ2-7; D might be TRBD1 (6 bases). The CDR3 covers 13 residues. Germline V gives CDR1 DFQATT, CDR2 SNEGSKA (reference sequence). Trimming left V 3 bases short and J 4 bases short, with 13 bases between. The CDR3 coding sequence is TGCAGTGCTAGTCCCAGGGGCTTTTACGAGCAGTACTTC. The encoded protein is CSASPRGFYEQYF.

The chain is built from TRBV9 and TRBJ2-1; tentative D call: TRBD2 (5 bases). Trimming cost V 3 bases and J 8 bases, with 18 bases left between them. Germline V lookup: CDR1 SGDLS, CDR2 YYNGEE. The CDR3 spans 15 residues. For the CDR3, the DNA is TGTGCCAGCAGCGCGGAAACGACCCGGCGGGATGAGCAGTTCTTC. Its protein product is CASSAETTRRDEQFF.

The genes are TRBV21-1 and TRBJ2-2; the table's D gene call, TRBD1, was not cross checked with the DNA. TRBV21-1 is a pseudogene locus. This CDR3 has 19 residues. The CDR3 here is CASSPWRDRGTPNTGELFF. In DNA, the CDR3 is TGTGCCAGCAGCCCCTGGAGGGACAGGGGGACGCCGAACACCGGGGAGCTGTTTTTT.

The V and J genes are TRBV2 and TRBJ2-1; D not certain. V was trimmed by 7 bases and J by 8 bases, leaving 18 bases between them. Germline V gene lookup returns CDR1 SNHLY and CDR2 FYNNEI. The CDR3 runs 14 residues. CDR3 coding DNA: TGTGCCAGCACAATTCGAGTTTTGGTGGATGAGCAGTTCTTC. Translation: CASTIRVLVDEQFF.

V is TRBV20-1 and J is TRBJ2-2, with D tentatively TRBD1 (5 bases). The length of the CDR3 is 11 residues. Germline CDR1 DFQATT, CDR2 SNEGSKA (reference sequence). V was trimmed by 5 bases and J by 6 bases, leaving 7 bases between them. This CDR3 is CSAGAAGELFF. The CDR3 DNA follows: TGCAGTGCTGGGGCTGCCGGGGAGCTGTTTTTT.

This chain connects TRBV4-1 to TRBJ2-5; 9 bases are shared with TRBD2. CDR1 MGHRA and CDR2 YSYEKL come from the germline V gene. The J segment lost 5 bases and the V segment lost 1 base, leaving 8 bases of the junction unmatched. The CDR3 is 16 residues long. CDR3 nucleotides: TGCGCCAGCAGCCAAGGGGCGGGAGCGGGAGGTGAGACCCAGTACTTC. This sequence encodes CASSQGAGAGGETQYF.

The chain employs TRBV28 and TRBJ1-5, with TRBD1 as a possible D gene (6 bases). This CDR3 comprises 16 residues. The V gene's germline CDR1 is MDHEN and CDR2 SYDVKM. Trimming removed 4 bases at V and 9 bases at J, with 22 bases between. CDR3 sequence: CASSSIGQSARGPQHF. CDR3 sequence (DNA): TGTGCCAGCAGTTCAATCGGACAGAGCGCCCGGGGGCCCCAGCATTTT.

The rearrangement uses TRBV18 and TRBJ2-7; D ambiguous. The V gene's germline CDR1 is KGHSH and CDR2 LQKENI. Trimming pared 0 bases from V and 0 bases from J, leaving 12 bases between. The CDR3 has 16 residues. The CDR3 here is CASSPPHRTGSYEQYF. The DNA of the CDR3 is TGTGCCAGCTCACCACCCCACCGAACGGGCTCCTACGAGCAGTACTTC.

CDR3 loop: CASREGTGGLNEQYF. As DNA, the CDR3 is TGTGCCAGCAGGGAAGGGACAGGGGGCCTGAACGAGCAGTACTTC. This chain connects TRBV7-9 to TRBJ2-7; 12 bases map to TRBD1. CDR1 and CDR2 from the germline V gene are SEHNR and FQNEAQ (reference sequence). Trimming took 6 bases from V and 5 from J; bases not matched to a gene: 8. The CDR3 spans 15 residues. Using reference TRBV7-9 and TRBJ2-7 for the parts outside the CDR3, the full variable domain is DTGVSQNPRHKITKRGQNVTFRCDPISEHNRLYWYRQTLGQGPEFLTYFQNEAQLEKSRLLSDRFSAERPKGSFSTLEIQRTEQGDSAMYLCASREGTGGLNEQYFGPGTRLTVT.

This sequence joins TRBV6-5 and TRBJ1-2; weak D call: TRBD1 (5 bases). This CDR3 has 13 amino acids. Germline V gives CDR1 MNHEY, CDR2 SVGAGI. Deletions cut 7 bases from V and 7 bases from J, with 16 bases between. For the CDR3, the DNA is TGTGCCAGCATTGGGGCCCCCTGGGGTGGCTACACCTTC. Its translation: CASIGAPWGGYTF.

As for this clone: Other DNA sequences from this sample encode an identical CDR3 as well. The chain links TRBV9 to TRBJ2-1; D perhaps matches TRBD1 (6 bases). Trimming stripped 0 bases from V and 0 bases from J, with 7 bases between. This CDR3 is 15 amino acids long. The germline V gene encodes CDR1 SGDLS and CDR2 YYNGEE. CDR3 protein: CASSVARGSYNEQFF. The CDR3 bases are TGTGCCAGCAGCGTAGCCAGGGGCTCCTACAATGAGCAGTTCTTC.

This sequence joins TRBV27 and TRBJ2-3; 7 nucleotides match TRBD1. The CDR3 is 15 residues long. The V segment lost 5 bases and the J segment 0 bases; nucleotides outside the gene matches: 5. CDR1 is MNHEY, CDR2 SMNVEV, per germline (reference sequence). The CDR3 bases are TGTGCCAGCAGTAGACAGGGTTCGAGCACAGATACGCAGTATTTT. It is translated as CASSRQGSSTDTQYF.